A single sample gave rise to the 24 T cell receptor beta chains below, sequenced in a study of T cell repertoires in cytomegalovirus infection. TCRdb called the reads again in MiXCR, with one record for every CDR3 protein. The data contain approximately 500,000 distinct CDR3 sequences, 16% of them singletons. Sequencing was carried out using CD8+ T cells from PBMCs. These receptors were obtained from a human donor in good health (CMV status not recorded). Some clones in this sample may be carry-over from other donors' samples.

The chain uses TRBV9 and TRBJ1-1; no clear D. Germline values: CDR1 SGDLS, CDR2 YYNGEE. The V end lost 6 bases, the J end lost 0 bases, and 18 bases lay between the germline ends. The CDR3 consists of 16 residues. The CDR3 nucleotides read TGTGCCAGCAAGGATGTAGGGAACAATTTGAACACTGAAGCTTTCTTT. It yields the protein CASKDVGNNLNTEAFF. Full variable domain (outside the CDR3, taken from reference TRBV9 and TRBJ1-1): DSGVTQTPKHLITATGQRVTLRCSPRSGDLSVYWYQQSLDQGLQFLIQYYNGEERAKGNILERFSAQQFPDLHSELNLSSLELGDSALYFCASKDVGNNLNTEAFFGQGTRLTVV.

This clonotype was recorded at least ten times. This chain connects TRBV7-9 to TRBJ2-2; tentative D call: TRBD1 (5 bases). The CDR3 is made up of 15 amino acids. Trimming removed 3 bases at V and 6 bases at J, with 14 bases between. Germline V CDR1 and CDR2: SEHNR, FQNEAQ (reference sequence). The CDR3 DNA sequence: TGTGCCAGCAGCTTTCCAAAGGGGATCGCCGGGGAGCTGTTTTTT. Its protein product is CASSFPKGIAGELFF. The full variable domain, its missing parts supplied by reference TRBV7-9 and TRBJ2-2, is DTGVSQNPRHKITKRGQNVTFRCDPISEHNRLYWYRQTLGQGPEFLTYFQNEAQLEKSRLLSDRFSAERPKGSFSTLEIQRTEQGDSAMYLCASSFPKGIAGELFFGEGSRLTVL.

This CDR3 is CASSLEVLSFEGNQPQHF. The CDR3 coding sequence is TGTGCCAGCAGCTTGGAGGTTTTGTCCTTCGAAGGCAATCAGCCCCAGCATTTT. V gene TRBV5-5 combines with J gene TRBJ1-5; no clear D gene. CDR3 length: 18 residues. V was cut by 0 bases and J by 2 bases, with 18 bases left in between. Germline CDR1 and CDR2: SGHKS and YYEKEE (reference sequence). The full variable domain, its missing parts supplied by reference TRBV5-5 and TRBJ1-5, is DAGVTQSPTHLIKTRGQQVTLRCSPISGHKSVSWYQQVLGQGPQFIFQYYEKEERGRGNFPDRFSARQFPNYSSELNVNALLLGDSALYLCASSLEVLSFEGNQPQHFGDGTRLSIL.

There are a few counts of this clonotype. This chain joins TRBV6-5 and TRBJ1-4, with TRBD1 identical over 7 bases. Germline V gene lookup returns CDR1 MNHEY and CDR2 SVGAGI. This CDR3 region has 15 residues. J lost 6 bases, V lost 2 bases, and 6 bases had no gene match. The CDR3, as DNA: TGTGCCAGCAGTTACATGGGACAGACGGATGAAAAACTGTTTTTT. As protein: CASSYMGQTDEKLFF.

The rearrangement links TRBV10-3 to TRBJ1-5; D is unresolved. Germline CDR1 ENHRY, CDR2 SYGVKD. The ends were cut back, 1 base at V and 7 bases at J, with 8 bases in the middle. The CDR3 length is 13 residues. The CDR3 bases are TGTGCCATCAGTGAGTACCAGTGGCAGCCCCAGCATTTT. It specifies CAISEYQWQPQHF.

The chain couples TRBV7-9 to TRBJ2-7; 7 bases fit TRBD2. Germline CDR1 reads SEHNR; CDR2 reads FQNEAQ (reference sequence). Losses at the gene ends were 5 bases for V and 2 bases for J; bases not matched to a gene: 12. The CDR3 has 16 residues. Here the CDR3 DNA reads TGTGCCAGCAGCCACCTTGCGGGAGAGGGGACCTACGAGCAGTACTTC. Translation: CASSHLAGEGTYEQYF.

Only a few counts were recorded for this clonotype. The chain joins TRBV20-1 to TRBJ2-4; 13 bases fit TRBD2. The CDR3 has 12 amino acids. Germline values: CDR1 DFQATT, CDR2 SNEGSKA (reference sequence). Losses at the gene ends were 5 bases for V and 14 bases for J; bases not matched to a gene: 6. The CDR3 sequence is CSAPTSGGAKYF. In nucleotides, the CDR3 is TGCAGTGCTCCAACTAGCGGGGGGGCGAAGTACTTC.

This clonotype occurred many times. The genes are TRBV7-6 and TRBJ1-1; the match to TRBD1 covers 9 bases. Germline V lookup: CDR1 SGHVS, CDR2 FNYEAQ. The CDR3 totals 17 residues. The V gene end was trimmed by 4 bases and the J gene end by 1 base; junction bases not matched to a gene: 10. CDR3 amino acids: CASSSPRDREANTEAFF. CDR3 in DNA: TGTGCCAGCAGCTCCCCACGGGACAGGGAGGCGAACACTGAAGCTTTCTTT.

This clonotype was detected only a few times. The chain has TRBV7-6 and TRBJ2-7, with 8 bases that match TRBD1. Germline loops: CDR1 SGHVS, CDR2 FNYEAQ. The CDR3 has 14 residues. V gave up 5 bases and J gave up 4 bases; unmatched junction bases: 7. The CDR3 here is CASSPGDRSYEQYF. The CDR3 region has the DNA TGTGCCAGCAGCCCTGGGGACAGGAGTTACGAGCAGTACTTC.

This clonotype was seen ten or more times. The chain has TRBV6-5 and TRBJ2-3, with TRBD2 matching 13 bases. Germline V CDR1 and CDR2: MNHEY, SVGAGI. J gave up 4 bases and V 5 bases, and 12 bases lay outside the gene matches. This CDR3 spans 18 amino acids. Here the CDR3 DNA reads TGTGCCAGCAGTCCAAGTTTTCTCGGACTAGCGGGAGCAGATACGCAGTATTTT. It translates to CASSPSFLGLAGADTQYF.

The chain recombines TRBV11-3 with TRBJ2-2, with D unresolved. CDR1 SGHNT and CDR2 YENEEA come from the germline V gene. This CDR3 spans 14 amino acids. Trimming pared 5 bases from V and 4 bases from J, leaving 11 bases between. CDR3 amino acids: CASSLTKGTGELFF. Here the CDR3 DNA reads TGTGCCAGCAGCCTGACAAAGGGCACCGGGGAGCTGTTTTTT. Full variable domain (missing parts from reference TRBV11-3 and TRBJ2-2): EAGVVQSPRYKIIEKKQPVAFWCNPISGHNTLYWYLQNLGQGPELLIRYENEEAVDDSQLPKDRFSAERLKGVDSTLKIQPAELGDSAVYLCASSLTKGTGELFFGEGSRLTVL.

The CDR3 sequence is CASSSHEKLFF. The CDR3 DNA sequence: TGTGCCAGCAGTAGTCATGAAAAACTGTTTTTT. The chain is built from TRBV28 and TRBJ1-4; D unresolved. Germline V gives CDR1 MDHEN, CDR2 SYDVKM. CDR3 length: 11 residues. The V end was cut by 5 bases, the J end by 6 bases, with 4 bases between.

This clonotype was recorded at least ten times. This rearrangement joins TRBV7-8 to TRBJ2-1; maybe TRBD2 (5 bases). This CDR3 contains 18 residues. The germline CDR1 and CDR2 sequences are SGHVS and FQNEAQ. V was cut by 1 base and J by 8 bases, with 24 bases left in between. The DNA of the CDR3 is TGTGCCAGCAGCTTAGTGCCCCCTACAAGGCGGAGGAGCGATGAGCAGTTCTTC. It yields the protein CASSLVPPTRRRSDEQFF.

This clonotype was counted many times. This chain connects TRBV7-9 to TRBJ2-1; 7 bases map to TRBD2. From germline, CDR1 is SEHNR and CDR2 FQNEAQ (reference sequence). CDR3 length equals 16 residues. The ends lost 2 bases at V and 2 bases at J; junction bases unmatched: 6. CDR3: CASSLMGGGPYNEQFF. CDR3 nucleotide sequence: TGTGCCAGCAGCTTAATGGGGGGGGGACCCTACAATGAGCAGTTCTTC.

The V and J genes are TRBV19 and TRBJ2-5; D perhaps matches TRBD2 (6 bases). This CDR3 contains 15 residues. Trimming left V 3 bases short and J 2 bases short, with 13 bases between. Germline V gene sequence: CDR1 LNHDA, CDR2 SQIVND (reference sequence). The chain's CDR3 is CASSMGRGAQETQYF. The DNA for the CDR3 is TGTGCCAGTAGTATGGGGCGCGGGGCTCAAGAGACCCAGTACTTC.

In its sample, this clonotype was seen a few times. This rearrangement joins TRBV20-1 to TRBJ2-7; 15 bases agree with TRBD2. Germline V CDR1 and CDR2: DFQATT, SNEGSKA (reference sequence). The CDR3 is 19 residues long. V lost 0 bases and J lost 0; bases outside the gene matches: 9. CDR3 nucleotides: TGCAGTGCTAGAGACCAGGGACTAGCGGGAGGCATCCCCTCCTACGAGCAGTACTTC. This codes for CSARDQGLAGGIPSYEQYF.

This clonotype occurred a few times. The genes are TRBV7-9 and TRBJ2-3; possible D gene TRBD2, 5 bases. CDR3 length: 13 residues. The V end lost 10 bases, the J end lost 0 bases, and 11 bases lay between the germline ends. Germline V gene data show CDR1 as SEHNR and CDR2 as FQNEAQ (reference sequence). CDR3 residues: CATRRASTDTQYF. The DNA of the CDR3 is TGTGCCACCCGGCGGGCTAGCACAGATACGCAGTATTTT.

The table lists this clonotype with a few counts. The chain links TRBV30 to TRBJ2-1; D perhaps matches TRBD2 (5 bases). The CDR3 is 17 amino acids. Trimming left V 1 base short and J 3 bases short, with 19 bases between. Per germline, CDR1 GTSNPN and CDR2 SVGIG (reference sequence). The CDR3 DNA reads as TGTGCCTGGAGTGCTGGTAGCGAGGATAAGGACTACAATGAGCAGTTCTTC. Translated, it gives CAWSAGSEDKDYNEQFF.

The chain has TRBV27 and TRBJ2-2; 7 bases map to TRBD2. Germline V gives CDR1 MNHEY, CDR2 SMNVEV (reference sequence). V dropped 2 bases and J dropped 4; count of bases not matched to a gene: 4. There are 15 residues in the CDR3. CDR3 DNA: TGTGCCAGCAGTTTAAGCCAGCGGGGCACCGGGGAGCTGTTTTTT. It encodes CASSLSQRGTGELFF.

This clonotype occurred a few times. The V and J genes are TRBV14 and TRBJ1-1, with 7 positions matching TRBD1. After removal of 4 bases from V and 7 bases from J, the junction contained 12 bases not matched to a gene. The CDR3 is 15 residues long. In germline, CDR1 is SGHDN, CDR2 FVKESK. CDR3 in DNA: TGTGCCAGCAGCCCTCGGGACAGCCGTCTCGATGAAGCTTTCTTT. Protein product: CASSPRDSRLDEAFF.

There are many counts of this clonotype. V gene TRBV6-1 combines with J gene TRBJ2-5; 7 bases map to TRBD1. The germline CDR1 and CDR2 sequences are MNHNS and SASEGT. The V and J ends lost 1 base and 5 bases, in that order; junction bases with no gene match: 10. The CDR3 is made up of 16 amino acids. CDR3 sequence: CASSEDVGGRSETQYF. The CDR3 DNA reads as TGTGCCAGCAGTGAAGACGTAGGGGGCCGTTCGGAGACCCAGTACTTC.

The CDR3 here is CATSRDVTSGLYNEQFF. The CDR3 bases are TGTGCCACCAGCAGAGATGTGACTAGCGGTCTCTACAATGAGCAGTTCTTC. The chain uses TRBV15 and TRBJ2-1, with 9 positions matching TRBD2. After removal of 0 bases from V and 3 bases from J, the junction contained 6 bases not matched to a gene. The CDR3 loop spans 17 amino acids. Germline CDR1 reads LNHNV; CDR2 reads YYDKDF (reference sequence).

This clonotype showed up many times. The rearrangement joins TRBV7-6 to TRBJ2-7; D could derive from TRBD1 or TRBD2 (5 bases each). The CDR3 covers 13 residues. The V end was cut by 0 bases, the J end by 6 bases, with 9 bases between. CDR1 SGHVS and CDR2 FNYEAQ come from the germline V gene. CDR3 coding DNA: TGTGCCAGCAGCTTAGCGGGGGAATCCGAGCAGTACTTC. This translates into CASSLAGESEQYF.

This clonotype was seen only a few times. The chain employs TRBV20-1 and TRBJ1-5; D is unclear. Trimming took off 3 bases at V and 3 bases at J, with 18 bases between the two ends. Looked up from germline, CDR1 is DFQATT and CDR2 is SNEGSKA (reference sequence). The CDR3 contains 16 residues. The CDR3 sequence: CSASLMRQELNQPQHF. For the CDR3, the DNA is TGCAGTGCTAGTCTGATGCGCCAGGAACTCAATCAGCCCCAGCATTTT.